This TCR beta chain appears in the sequencing data of a study of shared clonotypes between healthy human individuals. Study-level background: Each donor had three CD4 naive, three CD4 memory, two CD8 naive and one CD8 memory plate.

This clone appeared once. Naive CD8 isolation took CD45RO-negative cells positively selected for CCR7 and excluded terminally differentiated effector memory CD45RA+ cells. Produced via immunoSEQ multiplex PCR; TCRdb's table is partial and in-frame only. This sample has roughly 550,000 clones, with 95% found just once. The source material was naive CD8+ T cells sorted from blood. This TCR was sampled from a woman in her twenties or thirties in good health.

This CDR3 is CASSSTQNYNEQFF. The DNA of the CDR3 is TGTGCCAGCAGTTCCACGCAGAACTACAATGAGCAGTTCTTC. The chain recombines TRBV27 with TRBJ2-1, with D unresolved. The V gene's germline CDR1 is MNHEY and CDR2 SMNVEV (reference sequence). The V gene lost 4 bases and the J gene lost 3 bases, with 10 bases spanning the gap. This CDR3 region has 14 residues.